These 19 T cell receptor beta chains share one sample of origin, sequenced in a study of technical replicates of blood from several donors. Profiled with immunoSEQ multiplex PCR; TCRdb holds only in-frame clones, not every one. The repertoire holds 65,000 to 80,000 clones, with 92% as singletons. Specimen: T cells isolated from PBMCs. These TCRs come from a human donor in good health.

The rearrangement uses TRBV19 and TRBJ1-3; no clear D. Trimming left V 2 bases short and J 8 bases short, with 10 bases between. CDR3 length: 13 residues. From germline, CDR1 is LNHDA and CDR2 SQIVND (reference sequence). This CDR3 is CASSITPPDTIYF. DNA of the CDR3: TGTGCCAGTAGTATAACCCCTCCAGACACCATATATTTT.

The chain carries TRBV10-1 and TRBJ2-1; 9 bases are shared with TRBD1. The CDR3 has 14 amino acids. V lost 4 bases, J lost 7 bases, and 5 bases stayed unmatched. Looked up from germline, CDR1 is WNHNN and CDR2 is SYGVQD (reference sequence). The CDR3 loop is CASSAGTGMNEQFF. The CDR3 DNA reads TGCGCCAGCAGTGCCGGGACAGGGATGAATGAGCAGTTCTTC.

The sample holds one count of this clone. This rearrangement joins TRBV25-1 to TRBJ2-7, with a possible D match to TRBD2 (6 bases). The germline V gene has CDR1 MGHDK and CDR2 SYGVNS. This CDR3 has 13 amino acids. V was trimmed by 4 bases and J by 5 bases, leaving 12 bases between them. The CDR3 nucleotides are TGTGCCAGCAGTGTGGGCAGGGAGGACGAGCAGTACTTC. This gives the protein CASSVGREDEQYF.

This chain uses TRBV7-2 with TRBJ2-5, with D possibly matching TRBD2 (6 bases). The CDR3 has 15 amino acids. CDR1 and CDR2 from the germline V gene are SGHTA and FQGNSA. The V and J ends lost 6 bases and 5 bases respectively, with 19 bases between them. In DNA, the CDR3 is TGTGCCAGCAGTCCTAGGGCGACTAGAGGGGAGACCCAGTACTTC. Protein product: CASSPRATRGETQYF.

The V and J genes are TRBV10-3 and TRBJ2-7; perhaps TRBD2 as D (6 bases). Trimming cost V 6 bases and J 0 bases, with 9 bases left between them. CDR3 size: 13 residues. CDR1 ENHRY and CDR2 SYGVKD come from the germline V gene. The CDR3 nucleotides are TGTGCCATCAGCCGGGAGTTCTCCTACGAGCAGTACTTC. The encoded protein is CAISREFSYEQYF.

This chain connects TRBV9 to TRBJ2-3, with 9 bases matching TRBD2. V trimming: 4 bases; J trimming: 0 bases; junction bases outside the gene matches: 9. CDR3 length: 17 amino acids. CDR1 and CDR2 (germline): SGDLS, YYNGEE. CDR3 protein: CASSPSGMGASTDTQYF. The CDR3, as DNA: TGTGCCAGCAGCCCTAGCGGGATGGGTGCTAGCACAGATACGCAGTATTTT.

The V gene is TRBV10-3, the J gene TRBJ2-1, with D tentatively TRBD1 (5 bases). Germline CDR1 reads ENHRY; CDR2 reads SYGVKD. The CDR3 consists of 15 residues. V was trimmed by 6 bases and J by 7 bases, leaving 19 bases between them. The CDR3 loop reads CAISEPGKDINEQFF. CDR3 bases: TGTGCCATCAGCGAACCAGGGAAGGATATAAATGAGCAGTTCTTC.

This clone has more than one count but fewer than ten. The genes are TRBV4-3 and TRBJ2-1; TRBD2 aligns across 7 bases. CDR3 length: 17 amino acids. Per the germline V gene, CDR1 is LGHNA and CDR2 is YSLEER. The junction had 9 bases not matched to a gene; V was cut back by 0 bases and J by 4 bases. The CDR3 protein is CASSQDPPTGGYNEQFF. CDR3 coding DNA: TGCGCCAGCAGCCAAGATCCCCCCACGGGGGGTTACAATGAGCAGTTCTTC.

V and J are TRBV27 and TRBJ2-3; TRBD2 matches 11 bases. The CDR3 is 19 residues long. CDR1 and CDR2 from the germline V gene are MNHEY and SMNVEV (reference sequence). J was trimmed by 3 bases and V by 2 bases; bases with no gene match: 13. The CDR3 DNA follows: TGTGCCAGCAGTTTACCCACGGGCTTTAGCGGGAGGGTAACAGATACGCAGTATTTT. Its protein product is CASSLPTGFSGRVTDTQYF.

The CDR3 here is CASSGDRGLGETQYF. DNA of the CDR3: TGTGCCAGCAGTGGGGACAGGGGGTTAGGGGAGACCCAGTACTTC. The chain combines TRBV6-6 with TRBJ2-5; 11 bases fit TRBD1. CDR1 and CDR2 (germline): MNHNY, SVGAGI (reference sequence). This CDR3 spans 15 amino acids. After removal of 5 bases from V and 5 bases from J, the junction contained 7 bases not matched to a gene.

The chain uses TRBV7-2 and TRBJ2-7; 12 nucleotides align to TRBD1. The ends lost 2 bases at V and 5 bases at J; junction bases unmatched: 7. The CDR3 length is 16 residues. The germline V gene encodes CDR1 SGHTA and CDR2 FQGNSA. The CDR3 spells CASSLYAGTGGHEQYF. In DNA, the CDR3 is TGTGCCAGCAGCTTATATGCCGGGACAGGGGGCCACGAGCAGTACTTC.

The V and J genes are TRBV7-2 and TRBJ2-5, with 10 nucleotides matching TRBD2. Per the germline V gene, CDR1 is SGHTA and CDR2 is FQGNSA. The CDR3 runs 16 residues. V was pared by 7 bases and J by 0 bases, with 8 bases of the junction left unmatched. The CDR3 reads CASMVRGLAYQETQYF. The CDR3 region has the DNA TGTGCCAGCATGGTACGGGGACTAGCGTACCAAGAGACCCAGTACTTC.

This chain connects TRBV2 to TRBJ2-2, with a possible D match to TRBD1 (5 bases). The germline V gene has CDR1 SNHLY and CDR2 FYNNEI. The germline V and J ends were trimmed by 9 bases and 12 bases, with 20 bases remaining between them. This CDR3 contains 13 residues. The CDR3 loop is CASPRGRAGQLFF. CDR3 nucleotides: TGTGCCAGTCCCAGAGGCAGGGCCGGCCAGCTGTTTTTT.

The genes are TRBV4-1 and TRBJ2-2; perhaps TRBD2 as D (5 bases). The V gene's germline CDR1 is MGHRA and CDR2 YSYEKL. CDR3 length: 16 amino acids. V was trimmed by 1 base and J by 6 bases, leaving 15 bases between them. The CDR3 protein is CASSQVVVASPGELFF. The CDR3 nucleotides are TGCGCCAGCAGCCAAGTTGTTGTCGCTAGCCCCGGGGAGCTGTTTTTT.

The J gene is TRBJ2-5, the V gene TRBV5-1, with 7 bases that match TRBD2. The CDR3 contains 15 residues. Germline V lookup: CDR1 SGHRS, CDR2 YFSETQ. The V segment lost 7 bases and the J segment 5 bases; nucleotides outside the gene matches: 14. The CDR3 nucleotides read TGCGCCAGCTCCATGGGACGCGGGAGAGGCGAGACCCAGTACTTC. It translates to CASSMGRGRGETQYF.

In its sample, this clone was seen a few times. J is TRBJ1-1 and V is TRBV7-6, with a tentative D call TRBD1 (5 bases). The V gene lost 5 bases and the J gene lost 4 bases, with 17 bases spanning the gap. This CDR3 is 15 amino acids long. Germline lookup yields CDR1 SGHVS and CDR2 FNYEAQ. CDR3 protein: CASSLTGGDTTEAFF. In DNA form, the CDR3 reads TGTGCCAGCAGCCTAACAGGCGGCGATACCACTGAAGCTTTCTTT.

This rearrangement joins TRBV15 to TRBJ1-1; 7 nucleotides line up with TRBD1. After removal of 1 base from V and 6 bases from J, the junction contained 8 bases not matched to a gene. The CDR3 extends over 15 amino acids. CDR1 LNHNV and CDR2 YYDKDF come from the germline V gene (reference sequence). The CDR3 DNA sequence: TGTGCCACCAGCAGAGTTCGGACAGGTGGGCCTGAAGCTTTCTTT. Encoded protein: CATSRVRTGGPEAFF.

The chain joins TRBV11-2 to TRBJ2-1, with D hard to call. Germline lookup yields CDR1 SGHAT and CDR2 FQNNGV. V lost 5 bases, J lost 4 bases, and 3 bases lay in between. This CDR3 is built from 11 residues. As DNA, the CDR3 is TGTGCCAGCAGCCAATACAATGAGCAGTTCTTC. Residues: CASSQYNEQFF.

This chain uses TRBV4-3 with TRBJ2-1; 13 bases match TRBD2. Losses at the gene ends were 4 bases for V and 9 bases for J; bases not matched to a gene: 9. CDR1 LGHNA and CDR2 YSLEER come from the germline V gene. The CDR3 has 16 residues. The CDR3 bases are TGCGCCAGCAGCCGCCCCACTAGCGGGAGGGCCAGTGAGCAGTTCTTC. Its translation is CASSRPTSGRASEQFF.